These 32 T cell receptor beta chains were sequenced from one sample in a study of control samples from healthy donors and cancer patients. Produced via immunoSEQ multiplex PCR; TCRdb's table is partial and in-frame only. The table has tens of thousands of clones, about 90% seen once. The sample consisted of blood. Receptor source: a woman between 50 and 59 years old in good health.

This rearrangement joins TRBV5-1 to TRBJ2-5; unclear D gene. V was shortened by 5 bases and J by 4 bases, with 15 bases between the two germline ends. This CDR3 is 14 amino acids long. Germline values: CDR1 SGHRS, CDR2 YFSETQ. The CDR3 DNA follows: TGCGCCAGCAGAGGGCCGAAAGTACCAGAGACCCAGTACTTC. Encoded protein: CASRGPKVPETQYF.

This clone was picked up a small number of times. This chain uses TRBV5-1 with TRBJ2-2; TRBD2 is a possible D gene (6 bases). Germline values: CDR1 SGHRS, CDR2 YFSETQ. V was cut by 0 bases and J by 7 bases, with 13 bases left in between. This CDR3 has 15 amino acids. CDR3 amino acids: CASSLGRAGIGELFF. The CDR3 DNA is TGCGCCAGCAGCTTGGGGAGGGCCGGAATCGGGGAGCTGTTTTTT.

This rearrangement joins TRBV19 to TRBJ2-2, with TRBD2 as a possible D gene (6 bases). With 4 bases removed from V and 6 bases from J, the gap between germline ends came to 9 bases. The CDR3 sequence is 13 residues long. CDR1 and CDR2 (germline): LNHDA, SQIVND (reference sequence). CDR3 region: CASSRGRSGELFF. DNA for the CDR3: TGTGCCAGTAGTAGGGGGAGGTCCGGGGAGCTGTTTTTT.

The chain joins TRBV11-2 to TRBJ2-3; 11 nucleotides match TRBD2. Germline trimming cut 2 bases from V and 3 bases from J; bases unmatched to any gene: 1. CDR3 length: 15 residues. CDR1 SGHAT and CDR2 FQNNGV come from the germline V gene. For the CDR3, the DNA is TGTGCCAGCAGCTTAACTAGCGGGAGTACAGATACGCAGTATTTT. Its protein is CASSLTSGSTDTQYF.

This clone is a singleton in its sample. This chain links TRBV28 with TRBJ2-7, with TRBD1 identical over 7 bases. V shed 6 bases and J 2 bases; nucleotides not matched to a gene: 7. This CDR3 is 14 amino acids long. Germline V CDR1 and CDR2: MDHEN, SYDVKM. CDR3 residues: CASSHPDRAYEQYF. CDR3 nucleotide sequence: TGTGCCAGCAGCCACCCTGACAGGGCCTACGAGCAGTACTTC.

The rearrangement joins TRBV7-6 to TRBJ2-5; D perhaps matches TRBD1 (6 bases). Trimming stripped 4 bases from V and 4 bases from J, with 10 bases between. Germline-derived CDR1 and CDR2 are SGHVS and FNYEAQ. The CDR3 extends over 13 amino acids. This chain's CDR3 is CASSSGAGETQYF. DNA of the CDR3: TGTGCCAGCAGCTCAGGGGCGGGAGAGACCCAGTACTTC. Filled out from reference TRBV7-6 and TRBJ2-5, the complete variable domain reads GAGVSQSPRYKVTKRGQDVALRCDPISGHVSLYWYRQALGQGPEFLTYFNYEAQQDKSGLPNDRFSAERPEGSISTLTIQRTEQRDSAMYRCASSSGAGETQYFGPGTRLLVL.

This rearrangement joins TRBV5-4 to TRBJ1-3; a weak D match, TRBD1 (5 bases). This CDR3 is 14 amino acids long. Germline V lookup: CDR1 SGHNT, CDR2 YYREEE (reference sequence). The V and J ends lost 5 bases and 4 bases respectively, with 13 bases between them. The DNA of the CDR3 is TGTGCCAGCAGTTCGCCGGGACGCGGAAACACCATATATTTT. Its protein is CASSSPGRGNTIYF.

V gene TRBV19 combines with J gene TRBJ1-2, with D tentatively TRBD1 (6 bases). Trimming took off 3 bases at V and 8 bases at J, with 16 bases between the two ends. Germline lookup yields CDR1 LNHDA and CDR2 SQIVND (reference sequence). The CDR3 extends over 14 amino acids. This CDR3 is CASSMGPQGKGYTF. The CDR3 DNA reads TGTGCCAGTAGTATGGGGCCGCAGGGGAAAGGCTACACCTTC.

This clone was seen a single time. The V and J genes are TRBV18 and TRBJ2-7; 7 bases are shared with TRBD1. The trim removed 5 bases at V and 1 base at J, leaving 5 bases unmatched. The CDR3 is 14 amino acids. Looked up from germline, CDR1 is KGHSH and CDR2 is LQKENI. CDR3 coding DNA: TGTGCCAGCTCAAGGGGACAGAATTCCTACGAGCAGTACTTC. Protein: CASSRGQNSYEQYF.

The V gene is TRBV12-3 or TRBV12-4, the J gene TRBJ1-1; no definite D call. The CDR3 has 13 residues. V was trimmed by 2 bases and J by 1 base, leaving 5 bases between them. The CDR3 nucleotides are TGTGCCAGCAGTTTAACCAGGAACACTGAAGCTTTCTTT. Translation: CASSLTRNTEAFF.

The genes are TRBV19 and TRBJ1-5, with no clear D. CDR3 length: 14 amino acids. Germline assignment: CDR1 LNHDA and CDR2 SQIVND (reference sequence). V gave up 5 bases and J gave up 4 bases, with 12 bases separating them. The CDR3 spells CASSVGFGNQPQHF. In nucleotides, the CDR3 is TGTGCCAGTAGTGTCGGTTTCGGTAATCAGCCCCAGCATTTT. Complete variable domain (other parts from reference TRBV19 and TRBJ1-5): DGGITQSPKYLFRKEGQNVTLSCEQNLNHDAMYWYRQDPGQGLRLIYYSQIVNDFQKGDIAEGYSVSREKKESFPLTVTSAQKNPTAFYLCASSVGFGNQPQHFGDGTRLSIL.

The rearrangement uses TRBV7-3 and TRBJ2-7; a possible D gene is TRBD1 (6 bases). Germline V gene data show CDR1 as SGHTA and CDR2 as FQGTGA. The CDR3 totals 15 residues. The V and J ends lost 2 bases and 7 bases respectively, with 18 bases between them. The chain's CDR3 is CASSLGDRPLEEQYF. The CDR3 DNA follows: TGTGCCAGCAGCTTAGGCGACAGGCCTCTAGAGGAGCAGTACTTC.

The chain employs TRBV7-8 and TRBJ2-4; perhaps TRBD2 as D (6 bases). Trimming took off 3 bases at V and 5 bases at J, with 11 bases between the two ends. The V gene's germline CDR1 is SGHVS and CDR2 FQNEAQ. This CDR3 has 14 amino acids. The CDR3 DNA follows: TGTGCCAGCAGCTTCGCCGGGACTGAAAACATTCAGTACTTC. Amino acid sequence: CASSFAGTENIQYF.

J is TRBJ1-1 and V is TRBV5-8; 8 nucleotides line up with TRBD1. With 0 bases clipped from V and 5 bases from J, the junction kept 18 bases outside the gene matches. There are 19 residues in the CDR3. CDR1 SGHTS and CDR2 YDEGEE come from the germline V gene. The CDR3, as DNA: TGTGCCAGCAGCTTGGGGGTATTAAAAAACAGGGGGATAGATACTGAAGCTTTCTTT. This encodes CASSLGVLKNRGIDTEAFF.

V gene TRBV9 combines with J gene TRBJ2-1; 13 nucleotides align to TRBD2. V gave up 3 bases and J gave up 7 bases; unmatched junction bases: 7. Germline V lookup: CDR1 SGDLS, CDR2 YYNGEE. The CDR3 is made up of 16 amino acids. In nucleotides, the CDR3 is TGTGCCAGCAGCGACCTACTAGCGGGAGGGCCGAATGAGCAGTTCTTC. Translating gives CASSDLLAGGPNEQFF. The entire variable domain, with the rest obtained from reference TRBV9 and TRBJ2-1, is as follows: DSGVTQTPKHLITATGQRVTLRCSPRSGDLSVYWYQQSLDQGLQFLIQYYNGEERAKGNILERFSAQQFPDLHSELNLSSLELGDSALYFCASSDLLAGGPNEQFFGPGTRLTVL.

CDR3 sequence (DNA): TGCGCCAGCAGCCACCATCTTGGCCCTGAAGCTTTCTTT. Its protein product is CASSHHLGPEAFF. The gene calls are TRBV4-1 and TRBJ1-1; no clear D gene. V was trimmed by 3 bases and J by 6 bases, leaving 11 bases between them. The germline V gene has CDR1 MGHRA and CDR2 YSYEKL. CDR3 size: 13 residues.

The gene calls are TRBV18 and TRBJ2-4; 8 bases are a match to TRBD2. Germline assignment: CDR1 KGHSH and CDR2 LQKENI. The length of the CDR3 is 15 residues. Trimming took 0 bases from V and 7 from J; bases not matched to a gene: 5. In nucleotides, the CDR3 is TGTGCCAGCTCACCACCATACGGGGGGGTTAACATTCAGTACTTC. Its protein product is CASSPPYGGVNIQYF.

This chain joins TRBV4-2 and TRBJ2-2; 8 nucleotides match TRBD2. The junction had 7 bases not matched to a gene; V was cut back by 0 bases and J by 1 base. Looked up from germline, CDR1 is LGHNA and CDR2 is YNFKEQ. The CDR3 extends over 18 amino acids. For the CDR3, the DNA is TGTGCCAGCAGCCAAGATCTTTGGGCGGGAGGGAACACCGGGGAGCTGTTTTTT. Residues: CASSQDLWAGGNTGELFF.

A single count supports this clone. The V call is TRBV4-2, the J call TRBJ1-2, with D tentatively TRBD1 (6 bases). CDR3 length equals 14 residues. Germline assignment: CDR1 LGHNA and CDR2 YNFKEQ. V lost 2 bases, J lost 7 bases, and 14 bases lay in between. DNA of the CDR3: TGTGCCAGCAGCCAACCCTCAGGGGAGGGTGGCTACACCTTC. It specifies CASSQPSGEGGYTF.

The rearrangement links TRBV30 to TRBJ1-1; no definite D call. V gave up 0 bases and J gave up 8 bases, with 19 bases separating them. This CDR3 region has 15 residues. Germline CDR1 and CDR2: GTSNPN and SVGIG (reference sequence). CDR3 amino acids: CAWSVQGRVGKEAFF. The CDR3 coding sequence is TGTGCCTGGAGTGTACAAGGGCGCGTTGGGAAGGAAGCTTTCTTT.

The chain recombines TRBV28 with TRBJ1-2; no definite D call. Trimming took off 10 bases at V and 8 bases at J, with 14 bases between the two ends. The CDR3 contains 11 residues. In germline, CDR1 is MDHEN, CDR2 SYDVKM. The CDR3 nucleotides read TGTGCCACCCTAAGGCTGGACGGCTACACCTTC. This gives the protein CATLRLDGYTF.

This clone occurred once. This rearrangement joins TRBV10-2 to TRBJ1-6; D possibly corresponds to TRBD1 (5 bases). The CDR3 extends over 15 amino acids. Trimming took off 0 bases at V and 7 bases at J, with 10 bases between the two ends. Looked up from germline, CDR1 is WSHSY and CDR2 is SAAADI. The chain's CDR3 is CASSESGTANSPLHF. The CDR3 coding sequence is TGCGCCAGCAGTGAGTCCGGGACGGCAAATTCACCCCTCCACTTT.

This clone was seen a few times. V gene TRBV29-1 combines with J gene TRBJ1-1; TRBD1 agrees at 10 bases. V gave up 5 bases and J gave up 5 bases; unmatched junction bases: 11. This CDR3 has 15 residues. Germline CDR1 and CDR2: SQVTM and ANQGSEA. The CDR3 DNA sequence: TGCAGCGTTCCTAGGCGGACAGGGGGAGGTACTGAAGCTTTCTTT. Encoded protein: CSVPRRTGGGTEAFF. Drawing the rest from reference TRBV29-1 and TRBJ1-1, the complete variable domain is SAVISQKPSRDICQRGTSLTIQCQVDSQVTMMFWYRQQPGQSLTLIATANQGSEATYESGFVIDKFPISRPNLTFSTLTVSNMSPEDSSIYLCSVPRRTGGGTEAFFGQGTRLTVV.

The chain carries TRBV10-1 and TRBJ2-1; no clear D. The ends were cut back, 2 bases at V and 6 bases at J, with 2 bases in the middle. CDR3 size: 11 residues. Germline V gene lookup returns CDR1 WNHNN and CDR2 SYGVQD (reference sequence). The CDR3 bases are TGCGCCAGCAGTGAGCGCAATGAGCAGTTCTTC. Amino acid sequence: CASSERNEQFF.

The chain employs TRBV5-1 and TRBJ1-1; D uncertain. V gave up 0 bases and J gave up 0 bases, with 6 bases separating them. Germline CDR1 SGHRS, CDR2 YFSETQ. CDR3 length equals 14 residues. CDR3 coding DNA: TGCGCCAGCAGCTTGGGATCACTGAACACTGAAGCTTTCTTT. It yields the protein CASSLGSLNTEAFF.

This chain links TRBV30 with TRBJ2-1; tentatively, D is TRBD2 (5 bases). This CDR3 is built from 14 residues. V dropped 0 bases and J dropped 4 bases, with 10 bases sitting between them. The germline gives CDR1 GTSNPN, CDR2 SVGIG (reference sequence). The chain's CDR3 is CAWSVSGGYNEQFF. The CDR3 DNA follows: TGTGCCTGGAGTGTAAGCGGAGGTTACAATGAGCAGTTCTTC.

The chain uses TRBV30 and TRBJ1-1; TRBD1 aligns across 9 bases. J gave up 5 bases and V 4 bases, and 11 bases lay outside the gene matches. The CDR3 runs 15 residues. The germline V gene has CDR1 GTSNPN and CDR2 SVGIG (reference sequence). DNA of the CDR3: TGTGCCTGGAAACCACTGGGACAGGGAGGGACTGAAGCTTTCTTT. Translated: CAWKPLGQGGTEAFF.

V gene TRBV3-1 (or the pseudogene TRBV3-2) combines with J gene TRBJ1-2; D uncertain. Germline V gene lookup returns CDR1 LGHDT and CDR2 YNNKEL (reference sequence). The CDR3 contains 13 residues. The germline V and J ends were trimmed by 4 bases and 8 bases, with 14 bases remaining between them. The CDR3 bases are TGTGCCAGCAGCCCCGGGGAGCTCGTGGGCTACACCTTC. The encoded protein is CASSPGELVGYTF.

This clone appeared a single time. The chain combines TRBV7-9 with TRBJ1-6; D unclear. Germline V CDR1 and CDR2: SEHNR, FQNEAQ (reference sequence). This CDR3 has 16 amino acids. The V end lost 5 bases, the J end lost 9 bases, and 20 bases lay between the germline ends. In DNA, the CDR3 is TGTGCCAGCAGCCTTAGAACCGGGCCCCTCGCTTCACCCCTCCACTTT. Translating it yields CASSLRTGPLASPLHF. Full variable domain (rest looked up from reference TRBV7-9 and TRBJ1-6): DTGVSQNPRHKITKRGQNVTFRCDPISEHNRLYWYRQTLGQGPEFLTYFQNEAQLEKSRLLSDRFSAERPKGSFSTLEIQRTEQGDSAMYLCASSLRTGPLASPLHFGNGTRLTVT.

This chain links TRBV27 with TRBJ1-5; D remains ambiguous. Trimming took 6 bases from V and 3 from J, leaving 6 bases between them. Germline CDR1 reads MNHEY; CDR2 reads SMNVEV (reference sequence). The CDR3 extends over 12 amino acids. CDR3 sequence (DNA): TGTGCCAGCAGCAACTACAATCAGCCCCAGCATTTT. This gives the protein CASSNYNQPQHF.

This chain links TRBV15 with TRBJ1-3; D not certain. There are 14 residues in the CDR3. Trimming removed 3 bases from V and 0 bases from J, with 6 bases in between. CDR1 is LNHNV and CDR2 is YYDKDF in the germline V gene (reference sequence). CDR3 amino acids: CATSSENSGNTIYF. The CDR3 DNA reads as TGTGCCACCAGCAGCGAAAACTCTGGAAACACCATATATTTT.

This clone was found once. The CDR3 coding sequence is TGCGCCAGCACGGGTGGGGAGACCCAGTACTTC. Translated, it gives CASTGGETQYF. The genes are TRBV10-2 and TRBJ2-5; D uncertain. Germline CDR1 WSHSY, CDR2 SAAADI. The CDR3 runs 11 residues. Trimming left V 7 bases short and J 5 bases short, with 8 bases between.